Listed here are 12 T cell receptor beta chains from one sample, sequenced in a study of radiation and T cells in renal cell carcinoma. Only in-frame clones appear in the TCRdb table, and some are missing; sequencing was by immunoSEQ multiplex PCR. The table shows about 90,000 clones, with approximately 80% occurring only once. Time point described: blood 4 weeks post-SBRT, at nephrectomy. The treatment: 15 Gy SBRT to primary tumor, nephrectomy 4 weeks later. The specimen comprised blood, sampled from a patient whose treatment included radiotherapy and nephrectomy. All receptors come from a man aged 50-59 years with renal cell carcinoma.

In its sample, this clone was seen once. The chain joins TRBV9 to TRBJ2-3; TRBD1 matches at 8 bases. This CDR3 contains 15 residues. After removal of 4 bases from V and 2 bases from J, the junction contained 6 bases not matched to a gene. CDR1 and CDR2 (germline): SGDLS, YYNGEE. The CDR3 nucleotides read TGTGCCAGCAGCCCACAGGGGGAGATCACAGATACGCAGTATTTT. This encodes CASSPQGEITDTQYF.

V is TRBV28 and J is TRBJ2-2, with D perhaps matching TRBD2 (5 bases). The germline V gene has CDR1 MDHEN and CDR2 SYDVKM. The CDR3 consists of 15 residues. The V gene lost 3 bases and the J gene lost 2 bases, with 10 bases spanning the gap. Here the CDR3 reads CASSFAGINTGELFF. The CDR3 DNA reads as TGTGCCAGCAGTTTTGCGGGCATTAACACCGGGGAGCTGTTTTTT.

V and J are TRBV5-4 and TRBJ2-4, with TRBD1 as a possible D gene (6 bases). Germline V lookup: CDR1 SGHNT, CDR2 YYREEE (reference sequence). Trimming stripped 0 bases from V and 0 bases from J, with 10 bases between. The CDR3 covers 16 residues. The chain's CDR3 is CASSLDREGAKNIQYF. CDR3 nucleotides: TGTGCCAGCAGCTTGGACAGGGAAGGAGCCAAAAACATTCAGTACTTC.

In this sample, this clone turned up a few times. The chain has TRBV4-1 and TRBJ1-1; D unresolved. Germline CDR1 reads MGHRA; CDR2 reads YSYEKL. V lost 1 base and J 7 bases, leaving 16 bases between the germline ends. The CDR3 covers 15 residues. This CDR3 reads CASSQAYRGRNEAFF. DNA for the CDR3: TGCGCCAGCAGCCAAGCTTATCGAGGACGGAATGAAGCTTTCTTT.

This clone has a single count. V and J are TRBV9 and TRBJ2-7; 9 bases line up with TRBD1. The CDR3 is 15 amino acids. The ends lost 3 bases at V and 6 bases at J; junction bases unmatched: 10. Germline-derived CDR1 and CDR2 are SGDLS and YYNGEE. The CDR3 here is CASSGSRDRASEQYF. CDR3 sequence (DNA): TGTGCCAGCAGCGGATCCCGGGACAGGGCGTCCGAGCAGTACTTC.

As to this clone: This same CDR3 is encoded by further DNA sequences in the sample. This chain connects TRBV10-3 to TRBJ1-4; D might be TRBD1 (5 bases). Per germline, CDR1 ENHRY and CDR2 SYGVKD. The CDR3 loop spans 18 amino acids. V was shortened by 0 bases and J by 3 bases, with 17 bases between the two germline ends. The CDR3 region is CAISESKRSGVANEKLFF. The DNA of the CDR3 is TGTGCCATCAGTGAGTCGAAGAGGTCGGGGGTTGCTAATGAAAAACTGTTTTTT.

This sequence joins TRBV2 and TRBJ2-1; the D gene is possibly TRBD1 (6 bases). Germline values: CDR1 SNHLY, CDR2 FYNNEI. With 0 bases removed from V and 6 bases from J, the gap between germline ends came to 9 bases. The CDR3 runs 14 residues. The CDR3 DNA follows: TGTGCCAGCAGTGAAGCGTTCAGGGGCAATGAGCAGTTCTTC. It codes for CASSEAFRGNEQFF.

The chain joins TRBV10-3 to TRBJ1-1, with D uncertain. Per the germline V gene, CDR1 is ENHRY and CDR2 is SYGVKD. V was pared by 4 bases and J by 3 bases, with 9 bases between. The CDR3 spans 13 residues. This CDR3 reads CAISVSEDTEAFF. The DNA for the CDR3 is TGTGCCATCAGTGTCTCGGAGGACACTGAAGCTTTCTTT.

The chain has TRBV5-1 and TRBJ2-2, with 8 bases aligning to TRBD2. The CDR3 length is 16 residues. Per germline, CDR1 SGHRS and CDR2 YFSETQ. V lost 6 bases to trimming and J lost 2 bases; unmatched junction nucleotides: 9. The CDR3 DNA is TGCGCCAGCAAGTTCTTAGCGGGGACTAACACCGGGGAGCTGTTTTTT. It yields the protein CASKFLAGTNTGELFF.

A single count supports this clone. The chain is built from TRBV23-1 and TRBJ1-1, with 8 positions matching TRBD1. TRBV23-1 is assigned to the ORF class and has an uncertain function. The CDR3 length is 18 residues. Trimming at V came to 0 bases and at J to 1 base, leaving 10 bases not matched to a gene. CDR3 in amino acids: CASSQSRGHPPRNTEAFF. For the CDR3, the DNA is TGCGCCAGCAGTCAATCCAGGGGGCACCCTCCTCGGAACACTGAAGCTTTCTTT.

The J gene is TRBJ1-1, the V gene TRBV10-3; D remains unclear. The germline CDR1 and CDR2 sequences are ENHRY and SYGVKD. The germline V and J ends were trimmed by 0 bases and 1 base, with 9 bases remaining between them. The CDR3 loop spans 15 amino acids. CDR3 sequence: CAISESQDPNTEAFF. CDR3 coding DNA: TGTGCCATCAGTGAGTCGCAGGACCCGAACACTGAAGCTTTCTTT.

The rearrangement uses TRBV7-9 and TRBJ1-1; the D gene is possibly TRBD1 (5 bases). V lost 4 bases to trimming and J lost 1 base, with 7 bases between them. Per germline, CDR1 SEHNR and CDR2 FQNEAQ (reference sequence). The CDR3 sequence is 13 residues long. The CDR3 spells CASSSQGNTEAFF. Written as DNA, the CDR3 is TGTGCCAGCAGCTCGCAGGGGAACACTGAAGCTTTCTTT.